This TCR beta chain comes out of a study of T cell repertoires in cytomegalovirus infection. Study information: Matching HLA type and CMV infection were both indicated by public TCR beta signatures.

Broader study findings: Clonotype analysis showed dominance of the ex vivo response by HLA-C-restricted CMV-specific TCR beta clonotypes. Cumulative frequency (of public TCR beta family members) identified carriers of CMV plus the relevant HLA.

This CDR3 contains 15 residues. CDR1 is KGHSH, CDR2 LQKENI, per germline. The V segment lost 8 bases and the J segment 1 base; nucleotides outside the gene matches: 9. As for this clonotype: Antigen specificity is unknown.

One entry per CDR3 protein, called by TCRdb with MiXCR from the reads. This sample carries hundreds of thousands of distinct CDR3 sequences, more than 9% of them seen once, and the ten largest clones take 4.3%. The sequencing sample was made of PBMCs. The TCR comes from a human donor in good health (CMV status not recorded). Some clones in this sample may be carry-over from other donors' samples. The chain recombines TRBV18 with TRBJ2-3, with 7 nucleotides matching TRBD2. The CDR3, as DNA: TGTGCCAGCCGCCCCCTGCTAGCGGGCACAGATACGCAGTATTTT. Amino acids: CASRPLLAGTDTQYF.